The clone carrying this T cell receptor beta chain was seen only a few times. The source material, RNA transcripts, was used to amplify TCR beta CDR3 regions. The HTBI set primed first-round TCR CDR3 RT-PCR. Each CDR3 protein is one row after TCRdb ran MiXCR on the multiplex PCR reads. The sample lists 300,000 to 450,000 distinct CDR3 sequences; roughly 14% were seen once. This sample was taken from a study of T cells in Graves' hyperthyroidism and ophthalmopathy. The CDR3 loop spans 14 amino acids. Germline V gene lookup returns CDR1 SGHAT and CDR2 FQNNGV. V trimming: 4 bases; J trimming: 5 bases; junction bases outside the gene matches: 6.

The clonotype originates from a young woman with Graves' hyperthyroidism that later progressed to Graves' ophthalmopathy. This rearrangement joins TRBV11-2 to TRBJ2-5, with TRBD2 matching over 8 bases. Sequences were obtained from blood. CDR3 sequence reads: CASSSSSGSETQYF. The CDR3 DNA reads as TGTGCCAGCAGCTCGTCGAGCGGGAGTGAGACCCAGTACTTC.